This T cell receptor (beta chain) comes out of a study of blood T cell repertoires in COVID-19. Germline CDR1 reads GTSNPN; CDR2 reads SVGIG (reference sequence). The V gene lost 2 bases and the J gene lost 5 bases, with 16 bases spanning the gap. The CDR3 loop spans 15 amino acids. Clones were sequenced by immunoSEQ multiplex PCR, and TCRdb holds only the in-frame ones, with some missing. The profile covers about 300,000 clones, with approximately 90% appearing a single time and over 5.5% taken by the ten largest. Specimen: peripheral blood. This TCR derives from a woman aged 45-60 years with COVID-19, enrolled during active disease. The V call is TRBV30, the J call TRBJ1-5; D gene uncertain. CDR3 protein: CAWSNPHPRDQPQHF. Here the CDR3 DNA reads TGTGCCTGGAGTAACCCCCACCCTCGGGATCAGCCCCAGCATTTT.